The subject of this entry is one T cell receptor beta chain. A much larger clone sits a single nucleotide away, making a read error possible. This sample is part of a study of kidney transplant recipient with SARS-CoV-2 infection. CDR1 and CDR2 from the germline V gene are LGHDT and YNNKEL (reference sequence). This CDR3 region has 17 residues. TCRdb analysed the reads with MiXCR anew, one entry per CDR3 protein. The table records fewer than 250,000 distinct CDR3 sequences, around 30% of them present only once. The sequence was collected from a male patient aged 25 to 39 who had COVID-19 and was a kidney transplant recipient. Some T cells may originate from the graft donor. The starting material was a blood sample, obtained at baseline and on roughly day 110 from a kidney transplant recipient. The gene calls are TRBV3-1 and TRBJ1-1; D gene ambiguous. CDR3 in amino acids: CSSSVFFPISIRTEAFF. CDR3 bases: TGTTCCAGCAGCGTGTTCTTTCCCATTTCAATTCGCACTGAAGCTTTCTTT.